Given below is one TCR beta chain in context. The antigen this receptor binds is unknown. No much larger clonotype is one base removed from it; base qualities were not supplied. To be included, a participant needed at least one PBMC sample from before ART initiation plus at least two post-ART samples. All participants with HIV were treated in the United States of America. Before DNA extraction, cryopreserved samples of about 1-11 million PBMC were thawed and then washed. At the time of the earliest PBMC sample, participants with HIV were aged between roughly 20 and 55 years. Each participant contributed PBMC samples from 1-4 timepoints before ART initiation and 2-8 timepoints after ART initiation, with a median of 7 samples. Serial HIV viral load, CD4+ T-cell count, ART history and demographic data were obtained for every participant. Using a Qiagen kit on a QIAcube, genomic DNA was extracted from unsorted PBMC, with samples processed in batches of 12.

The data are from a study of long-term antiretroviral therapy in people with HIV (dated by TCRdb to between 2020 and 2023). About the study as a whole: The earliest samples were collected roughly a decade before the 2015 WHO recommendation for immediate ART, at a time when ART was usually postponed until CD4 counts fell. A retrospective serial study tested whether changes in peripheral blood TRB repertoire composition and diversity were associated with ART initiation and durable HIV suppression. A total of 192 cryopreserved PBMC samples were contributed to the cohort by 30 adults with confirmed HIV infection, with samples collected serially over a mean of around 6 years (range 1-12). Among the approximately 32 participants with HIV, about 11 were female. No cross-contamination during QIAcube processing turned up in test extractions that ran a monoclonal T-cell line alongside more than 30 polyclonal samples. The full study reports these points: The repertoire was dominated across all time points by expanded TRB clones identified before ART initiation, although this dominance was seen to fluctuate and to decrease in many PLHIV after ART. Because pre-ART samples had limited cell numbers, unsorted PBMC were profiled rather than sorted CD4+ and CD8+ T cells. The samples span the years 2004 to 2017, and the ART regimens used may be less effective than current regimens. A significant increase in TRB diversity was found to be associated with ART initiation, although TRB diversity was observed to remain significantly below that of transplant donor controls even after long-term ART. Narrower CDR3 length ranges were observed in HIV repertoires than in controls, and an antigen-experienced repertoire with only a slight naive shift after ART was suggested by the network structure. Inferences about post-ART repertoire changes were limited because no data were available on ART adherence, viral resistance or therapy changes. Since PBMC availability was limited, sequencing covered only the TCR beta chain, with no alpha chain pairing.

The CDR3 has 15 amino acids, counting the end cysteine and phenylalanine. The sequence is cut down to CDR3 DNA, 45 bases in frame from base 1. Trimming leaves V shorter by 3 bases and J shorter by 4 bases, with the junction holding 9 bases beyond the gene matches. The germline V gene sets CDR1 to SQVTM and CDR2 to ANQGSEA. The immunoSEQ hsTCRB v3.0 assay was used at survey level resolution for TRB variable region sequencing. The target sequencing depth for TRB was about 40,000-55,000 T-cell genomes per sample. TRB libraries were pooled and sequenced on an Illumina MiSeq using a v3 150-cycle kit. The study's own analysis went as follows. Repertoire analysis was performed in R inside a reproducible Nextflow workflow that covered QC, data transformation and analysis. Custom analyses were implemented in LymphoSeq2, an R package for AIRR-Seq data exploration. A few samples that yielded fewer than 5000 total TRB sequences were excluded, so that around 190 HIV repertoires were analyzed. Among the 180 to 200 retained HIV repertoires, about 57 were collected before ART initiation and 120 to 140 were collected after ART initiation. Repertoires were downsampled to 5000 TRB nucleotide sequences, and summary statistics were averaged over 100 downsampling iterations. The analysis kept only TRB sequences whose CDR3 regions were at least seven amino acids long. A Shannon entropy-derived clonality score and the Gini coefficient were used to measure diversity. Repertoire networks linked the top 5000 CDR3 amino acid sequences whenever two sequences differed by an edit distance of one. GLIPH2 predicted antigen specificity groups and MHC restriction for TRB CDR3 amino acid sequences. Known CMV, EBV, HIV or tissue antigen associations were flagged by matching CDR3 amino acid sequences against VDJdb and McPAS-TCR. Pre-ART, post-ART and control groups were compared with Wilcoxon signed-rank tests and Holm-Bonferroni correction. Here the immuneACCESS table is served through TCRdb, limited to in-frame sequences with V and J called. Missing clones are a known gap in these copies; in checked studies unresolved V genes cover under half, and the rest lacks a known reason. That table supplies the V and J calls and clone size; D and trimming were determined from the DNA. This sample is represented by tens of thousands of clones; about 93% of them were singletons. The top ten hold about 6.4% of the sample.

Sample: unsorted PBMCs, taken approximately 6.5 years after starting antiretroviral therapy. This receptor was obtained from a woman aged 40 to 50 with HIV. Rearrangement joined TRBV29-1 to TRBJ2-1, with 7 middle bases fitting TRBD1. The nucleotide sequence is TGCAGCGTTGATAGTTGGGACAGAGGTTACAATGAGCAGTTCTTC. Translation gives CSVDSWDRGYNEQFF.